This T cell receptor beta chain was found in a study of T cell responses to AZD1222 COVID-19 vaccine. Points from the study as a whole: Unmutated regions of variants are reportedly targeted by nearly half of spike-specific TCRs. At baseline, just five or six AZD1222 recipients tested seropositive. White British donors predominated, females outnumbered males, and clonal diversity was possibly underestimated. Two AZD1222 administrations were followed by greater Spike-specific TCR breadth and depth.

This CDR3 comprises 14 residues. Germline CDR1 and CDR2: MGHDK and SYGVNS. Germline trimming cut 5 bases from V and 6 bases from J; bases unmatched to any gene: 7. Concerning this clone itself: No antigen is known for it.

The table came from immunoSEQ multiplex PCR; TCRdb's copy has only in-frame clones and leaves some out. This sample yields about 190,000 clones, of which around 87% are seen a single time; 2.5% to 3% belongs to the top ten. V is TRBV25-1 and J is TRBJ1-2; TRBD1 agrees at 9 bases. The clonotype originates from an adult in good health. This specimen consisted of peripheral blood, obtained on day 0 of MenACWY control vaccination. The CDR3 DNA is TGTGCCAGCAGTAAGGGACAGGGAATAGATGGCTACACCTTC. Translated, it gives CASSKGQGIDGYTF.